A single sample gave rise to the 23 T cell receptor beta chains below, sequenced in a study of Graves' ophthalmopathy and Graves' hyperthyroidism. TCR beta CDR3 regions were amplified from RNA transcripts. The first round was an RT-PCR with HTBI primers, and the second round was a multiplex PCR. TCRdb itself ran the multiplex PCR reads through MiXCR, one entry per CDR3 protein. The sample includes hundreds of thousands of distinct CDR3 sequences, 22% of them seen just once. Input material: peripheral blood. These receptors were obtained from a woman aged 18 to 35 with stable Graves' hyperthyroidism. Some clones in this sample may be carry-over from other donors' samples.

This clonotype was recorded at least ten times. The V and J genes are TRBV28 and TRBJ2-7; 11 bases are shared with TRBD2. This CDR3 is built from 15 residues. Trimming removed 4 bases from V and 3 bases from J; junction bases left unmatched: 5. Germline values: CDR1 MDHEN, CDR2 SYDVKM. The CDR3 spells CASSSATSGNYEQYF. Here the CDR3 DNA reads TGTGCCAGCAGTTCCGCGACTAGCGGGAACTACGAGCAGTACTTC.

This clonotype was seen ten or more times. The rearrangement joins TRBV11-1 to TRBJ2-4, with a tentative D call TRBD2 (5 bases). The CDR3 length is 14 residues. From germline, CDR1 is SGHAT and CDR2 FQDESV (reference sequence). Trimming shortened V by 1 base and J by 8 bases, and 12 bases separated the two germline ends. In DNA form, the CDR3 reads TGTGCCAGCAGCTTAGGAGAGGGTTTGGACATTCAGTACTTC. It encodes CASSLGEGLDIQYF.

This clonotype was counted ten times or more. The chain has TRBV12-5 and TRBJ2-5; 7 bases line up with TRBD1. The CDR3 is 15 residues long. Germline V CDR1 and CDR2: LGHNT, FRNRAP. Germline trimming cut 5 bases from V and 4 bases from J; bases unmatched to any gene: 10. CDR3 nucleotide sequence: TGTGCTAGTGGTCAAACGGACAGGTTCGGAGAGACCCAGTACTTC. Protein: CASGQTDRFGETQYF. The whole variable domain, remainder taken from reference TRBV12-5 and TRBJ2-5, is DARVTQTPRHKVTEMGQEVTMRCQPILGHNTVFWYRQTMMQGLELLAYFRNRAPLDDSGMPKDRFSAEMPDATLATLKIQPSEPRDSAVYFCASGQTDRFGETQYFGPGTRLLVL.

This clonotype was detected many times. The chain joins TRBV6-2 or TRBV6-3 to TRBJ1-1; D perhaps matches TRBD1 (5 bases). The germline V gene encodes CDR1 MNHEY and CDR2 SVGEGT. This CDR3 comprises 14 residues. Trimming left V 2 bases short and J 3 bases short, with 10 bases between. CDR3 region: CASSYKGTYTEAFF. CDR3 DNA sequence: TGTGCCAGCAGTTACAAGGGGACCTACACTGAAGCTTTCTTT.

In regard to this clonotype: A much larger clone lies one base from this, so it may be a read error. J is TRBJ1-1 and V is TRBV27; 8 nucleotides line up with TRBD1. The length of the CDR3 is 13 residues. Germline CDR1 reads MNHEY; CDR2 reads SMNVEV (reference sequence). V lost 10 bases to trimming and J lost 0 bases; unmatched junction nucleotides: 4. In nucleotides, the CDR3 is TGTGCCACCTGGACAGGGATGAACACTGAAGCTTTCTTT. Translation gives CATWTGMNTEAFF.

This clonotype came up a few times. With a much larger clone just one base away, this may be a read error. Given the absence of the conserved phenylalanine or tryptophan at the CDR3 end, a read error is likely. The chain uses TRBV9 and TRBJ1-3; possible D gene TRBD1, 5 bases. The CDR3 is 15 residues long. Germline CDR1 is SGDLS and CDR2 is YYNGEE. V was cut by 3 bases and J by 1 base, with 11 bases left in between. DNA for the CDR3: TGTGCCAGCAGCGAGGGATCAGGGTCTGGAAACACCATATATTTG. It is translated as CASSEGSGSGNTIYL.

The chain recombines TRBV15 with TRBJ1-2; D uncertain. Trimming left V 0 bases short and J 4 bases short, with 15 bases between. From germline, CDR1 is LNHNV and CDR2 YYDKDF (reference sequence). The length of the CDR3 is 16 residues. As DNA, the CDR3 is TGTGCCACCAGCAGAGACAAGGTAACAGACATCTATGGCTACACCTTC. Translation gives CATSRDKVTDIYGYTF.

This clonotype was counted ten times or more. The chain joins TRBV6-1 to TRBJ1-3; D ambiguous. Germline V CDR1 and CDR2: MNHNS, SASEGT. V shed 6 bases and J shed 0 bases, with 15 bases lying between them. This CDR3 region has 16 residues. The CDR3 bases are TGTGCCAGCAGAACCCCGGCCGGGCGCTCTGGAAACACCATATATTTT. Amino acids: CASRTPAGRSGNTIYF.

The chain has TRBV18 and TRBJ2-7; D may be TRBD1 (6 bases). Germline V gene data show CDR1 as KGHSH and CDR2 as LQKENI. The V end was cut by 3 bases, the J end by 6 bases, with 12 bases between. This CDR3 is 13 amino acids long. CDR3 DNA sequence: TGTGCCAGCTCACCCCGGACAGAGGGCGAGCAGTACTTC. The encoded protein is CASSPRTEGEQYF.

The rearrangement joins TRBV28 to TRBJ2-7; TRBD2 might be the D (5 bases). Trimming removed 8 bases from V and 0 bases from J, with 14 bases in between. The CDR3 runs 14 residues. Germline CDR1 MDHEN, CDR2 SYDVKM. The CDR3 loop is CASRRTPVSYEQYF. The CDR3 DNA reads as TGTGCCAGCCGAAGGACTCCCGTCTCCTACGAGCAGTACTTC.

This clonotype was seen only a few times. This chain joins TRBV20-1 and TRBJ2-5; 7 nucleotides line up with TRBD1. CDR3 length: 15 residues. Germline V CDR1 and CDR2: DFQATT, SNEGSKA (reference sequence). Unmatched junction bases numbered 8, after V lost 1 base and J lost 3 bases. In DNA form, the CDR3 reads TGCAGTGCTAGAGGAGAAGGGGGCGCGGAAGAGACCCAGTACTTC. It specifies CSARGEGGAEETQYF.

This chain connects TRBV7-9 to TRBJ1-2; TRBD1 matches at 7 bases. Looked up from germline, CDR1 is SEHNR and CDR2 is FQNEAQ (reference sequence). Trimming cost V 6 bases and J 3 bases; bases outside gene matches: 7. The CDR3 extends over 14 amino acids. In DNA form, the CDR3 reads TGTGCCAGCAGATTAAATCAGGGGGACTATGGCTACACCTTC. It yields the protein CASRLNQGDYGYTF.

This clonotype was observed many times. The V gene is TRBV20-1, the J gene TRBJ2-2; the D gene is possibly TRBD1 (6 bases). Germline values: CDR1 DFQATT, CDR2 SNEGSKA (reference sequence). This CDR3 region has 14 residues. Trimming cost V 4 bases and J 5 bases, with 14 bases left between them. The CDR3 is CSATRTRGTGELFF. Written as DNA, the CDR3 is TGCAGTGCTACACGGACAAGGGGGACCGGGGAGCTGTTTTTT.

This clonotype showed up many times. The chain combines TRBV6-5 with TRBJ1-6; D uncertain. Germline CDR1 reads MNHEY; CDR2 reads SVGAGI. The CDR3 totals 15 residues. Trimming removed 4 bases at V and 10 bases at J, with 17 bases between. The DNA for the CDR3 is TGTGCCAGCAGTTTCAAATCAAAACGTGCCTCACCCCTCCACTTT. Encoded protein: CASSFKSKRASPLHF.

The table lists this clonotype with many counts. The chain is built from TRBV6-1 and TRBJ2-5; D perhaps matches TRBD1 (5 bases). V lost 2 bases, J lost 2 bases, and 9 bases lay in between. The length of the CDR3 is 14 residues. Per the germline V gene, CDR1 is MNHNS and CDR2 is SASEGT. CDR3 nucleotides: TGTGCCAGCAGTGAATTGGGGCAGCAAGAGACCCAGTACTTC. Protein sequence: CASSELGQQETQYF.

This clonotype was recorded a few times. The genes are TRBV20-1 and TRBJ1-5; D unclear. V was clipped by 3 bases and J by 4 bases, with 13 bases between them. The CDR3 is 14 amino acids. Germline CDR1 is DFQATT and CDR2 is SNEGSKA (reference sequence). In nucleotides, the CDR3 is TGCAGTGCTAGCAGTGAACTGATAAATCAGCCCCAGCATTTT. It specifies CSASSELINQPQHF.

This clonotype has more than one count but fewer than ten. The chain links TRBV28 to TRBJ2-7; the match to TRBD2 covers 13 bases. Losses at the gene ends were 5 bases for V and 0 bases for J; bases not matched to a gene: 4. The length of the CDR3 is 16 residues. CDR1 is MDHEN and CDR2 is SYDVKM in the germline V gene. CDR3 loop: CASSPGTSGVSYEQYF. DNA for the CDR3: TGTGCCAGCAGTCCGGGGACTAGCGGGGTCTCCTACGAGCAGTACTTC.

This clonotype has only a few counts. This chain joins TRBV20-1 and TRBJ1-1, with D unclear. The CDR3 loop spans 18 amino acids. Germline V CDR1 and CDR2: DFQATT, SNEGSKA (reference sequence). The germline V and J ends were trimmed by 0 bases and 0 bases, with 20 bases remaining between them. DNA of the CDR3: TGCAGTGCTAGAGATTATGCGGCCCGGAGAGACATGAACACTGAAGCTTTCTTT. Amino acid sequence: CSARDYAARRDMNTEAFF.

V is TRBV28 and J is TRBJ2-4; a possible D gene is TRBD1 (5 bases). Germline V gene sequence: CDR1 MDHEN, CDR2 SYDVKM. Between the trimmed V and J ends, which lost 5 bases and 6 bases, there was a span of 17 bases. This CDR3 spans 15 amino acids. CDR3 sequence reads: CASSETVILGNIQYF. The CDR3 DNA reads as TGTGCCAGCAGTGAGACAGTTATTCTCGGAAACATTCAGTACTTC.

The sample holds many counts of this clonotype. This chain joins TRBV20-1 and TRBJ1-1; tentatively, D is TRBD1 (6 bases). V was shortened by 3 bases and J by 4 bases, with 12 bases between the two germline ends. The CDR3 runs 13 residues. Germline CDR1 reads DFQATT; CDR2 reads SNEGSKA (reference sequence). In nucleotides, the CDR3 is TGCAGTGCTAGTGGCGAAGGGGGCACTGAAGCTTTCTTT. Translating it yields CSASGEGGTEAFF.

This chain joins TRBV6-4 and TRBJ2-3; D gene ambiguous. V gave up 0 bases and J gave up 0 bases, with 10 bases separating them. Germline-derived CDR1 and CDR2 are MRHNA and SNTAGT. This CDR3 spans 16 amino acids. The CDR3 region is CASSDSAGSSTDTQYF. The CDR3 DNA is TGTGCCAGCAGTGACTCGGCAGGCTCGAGCACAGATACGCAGTATTTT.

The table lists this clonotype with many counts. The rearrangement uses TRBV11-2 and TRBJ2-7; tentatively, D is TRBD1 or TRBD2 (7 bases each). This CDR3 is built from 14 residues. Germline loops: CDR1 SGHAT, CDR2 FQNNGV. With 5 bases removed from V and 7 bases from J, the gap between germline ends came to 18 bases. The chain's CDR3 is CASSHPGQREEQYF. The CDR3 nucleotides are TGTGCCAGCAGCCACCCGGGACAGCGGGAAGAGCAGTACTTC.

This clonotype came up many times. This sequence joins TRBV7-2 and TRBJ2-7; 8 bases fit TRBD1. From germline, CDR1 is SGHTA and CDR2 FQGNSA. V lost 5 bases, J lost 5 bases, and 5 bases stayed unmatched. This CDR3 contains 13 residues. The CDR3 bases are TGTGCCAGCAGCATAGTGACAGGGGACGAGCAGTACTTC. It encodes CASSIVTGDEQYF.